This TCR beta chain appears in the sequencing data of a study of monozygotic twins with inflammatory bowel disease. Study-wide results and caveats: IBD patients had lower TCRbeta diversity (inverse Simpson) than healthy co-twins. Concordant and discordant twins showed no difference in repertoire similarity, possibly from limited power. What may have added variability to patient repertoires is that immunosuppressive treatments differed.

After skipping T cell sorting, the authors isolated total RNA from whole blood. A remark on this clonotype: As yet, its antigen is unknown.

Germline assignment: CDR1 LGHNA and CDR2 YSLEER. The CDR3 contains 15 residues. TCRdb reprocessed the 5' RACE reads and stores each CDR3 protein as one record, lacking DNA. Its listing shows fewer than 550,000 distinct CDR3 sequences. The source is a human donor with ulcerative colitis or Crohn's disease, or a healthy co-twin of an affected twin (not recorded which). Sequenced: blood. This chain links TRBV4-3 with TRBJ2-1; TCRdb's D gene call, TRBD2, goes unchecked for lack of DNA. CDR3 residues: CASSRTSSWRDEQFF.